The 5 T cell receptor beta chains in this list originate from one sample, sequenced in a study of blood T cell repertoires in COVID-19. Repertoires were generated with immunoSEQ multiplex PCR, while TCRdb's copy carries only in-frame clones and drops some. The table has approximately 170,000 clones, more than 65% seen once. Input material: peripheral blood. These receptors all stem from an elderly woman with active or convalescent COVID-19.

The chain combines TRBV5-4 with TRBJ2-1, with D uncertain. V was cut by 4 bases and J by 7 bases, with 9 bases left in between. Germline loops: CDR1 SGHNT, CDR2 YYREEE (reference sequence). The CDR3 is made up of 12 amino acids. CDR3 bases: TGTGCCAGCAGCGCCCCGCGGAATGAGCAGTTCTTC. Translating gives CASSAPRNEQFF. Filled out from reference TRBV5-4 and TRBJ2-1, the complete variable domain reads ETGVTQSPTHLIKTRGQQVTLRCSSQSGHNTVSWYQQALGQGPQFIFQYYREEENGRGNFPPRFSGLQFPNYSSELNVNALELDDSALYLCASSAPRNEQFFGPGTRLTVL.

The chain joins TRBV5-1 to TRBJ1-2; 8 bases are shared with TRBD1. This CDR3 region has 16 residues. V dropped 6 bases and J dropped 8; count of bases not matched to a gene: 18. Germline CDR1 reads SGHRS; CDR2 reads YFSETQ. Here the CDR3 DNA reads TGCGCCAGCACCCCGGTCGAGACAGGGGTTGAGTCGGGCTACACCTTC. This sequence encodes CASTPVETGVESGYTF.

This chain connects TRBV11-1 to TRBJ2-2; possible D gene TRBD2, 6 bases. There are 12 residues in the CDR3. Trimming shortened V by 5 bases and J by 5 bases, and 6 bases separated the two germline ends. CDR1 is SGHAT and CDR2 is FQDESV in the germline V gene (reference sequence). CDR3: CASSGRTGELFF. The CDR3 nucleotides read TGTGCCAGCAGCGGGAGGACCGGGGAGCTGTTTTTT.

DNA of the CDR3: TGTGCCAGCAGCTTCGGAGGGGAAAACACTGAAGCTTTCTTT. Translated, it gives CASSFGGENTEAFF. The rearrangement uses TRBV11-3 and TRBJ1-1; TRBD1 might be the D (5 bases). The CDR3 spans 14 residues. The V end was cut by 3 bases, the J end by 2 bases, with 10 bases between. Germline V gene data show CDR1 as SGHNT and CDR2 as YENEEA.

The rearrangement links TRBV3-1 (or the pseudogene TRBV3-2) to TRBJ1-6; a weak D match, TRBD1 (5 bases). V was cut by 4 bases and J by 8 bases, with 9 bases left in between. CDR3 length: 13 residues. Germline CDR1 LGHDT, CDR2 YNNKEL (reference sequence). CDR3 DNA sequence: TGTGCCAGCAGCCTCCAACAGGATTCACCCCTCCACTTT. Its translation: CASSLQQDSPLHF.